The 3 T cell receptor beta chains below were found in one sample sequenced in a study of tumor-infiltrating lymphocytes in localized non-small cell lung cancer (dated by TCRdb to the early 2020s). Libraries were built with the immunoSEQ multiplex PCR assay. The table was pulled from immuneACCESS by TCRdb, which kept in-frame rearrangements only. Such tables lose some clones; where checked, under half of the loss comes from unresolved V genes, and the rest has no known cause. The sample table shows about 13,000 clones, and 79% are seen once. The top ten constitute around 12% of the sample. Sequenced sample: lung tumor tissue. The receptors here all came from a human donor with non-small cell lung cancer.

The chain combines TRBV28 with TRBJ2-6; the match to TRBD1 covers 10 bases. Germline V CDR1 and CDR2: MDHEN, SYDVKM. J lost 4 bases, V lost 7 bases, and 10 bases had no gene match. The CDR3 is made up of 17 amino acids. The CDR3 sequence: CASKRRDRGFGANVLTF. The CDR3 DNA is TGTGCCAGCAAACGCCGGGACAGGGGATTCGGGGCCAACGTCCTGACTTTC.

V is TRBV6-1 and J is TRBJ2-1; 9 nucleotides align to TRBD1. The germline V gene encodes CDR1 MNHNS and CDR2 SASEGT. Trimming removed 6 bases from V and 1 base from J; junction bases left unmatched: 4. The CDR3 loop spans 15 amino acids. CDR3 sequence (DNA): TGTGCCAGCAGGGAGGACAGGGGTTCCTACAATGAGCAGTTCTTC. Translated, it gives CASREDRGSYNEQFF.

The chain joins TRBV5-6 to TRBJ2-1, with 10 bases matching TRBD2. V trimming: 4 bases; J trimming: 9 bases; junction bases outside the gene matches: 10. CDR1 and CDR2 (germline): SGHDT, YYEEEE. The CDR3 loop spans 15 amino acids. CDR3 nucleotide sequence: TGTGCCAGCAGCCCACCAGCGGGGGGGTCGGGTGAGCAGTTCTTC. This sequence encodes CASSPPAGGSGEQFF.